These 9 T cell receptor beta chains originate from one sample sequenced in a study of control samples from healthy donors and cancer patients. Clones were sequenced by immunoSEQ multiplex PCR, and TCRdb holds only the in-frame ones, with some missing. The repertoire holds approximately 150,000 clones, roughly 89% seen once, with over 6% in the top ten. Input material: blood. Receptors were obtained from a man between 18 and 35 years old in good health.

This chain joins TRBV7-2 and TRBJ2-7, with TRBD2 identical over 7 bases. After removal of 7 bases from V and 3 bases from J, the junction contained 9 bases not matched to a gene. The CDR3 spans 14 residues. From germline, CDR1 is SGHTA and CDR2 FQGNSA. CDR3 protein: CASTDRGGSYEQYF. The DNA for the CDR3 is TGTGCCAGCACCGACCGGGGCGGGAGCTACGAGCAGTACTTC.

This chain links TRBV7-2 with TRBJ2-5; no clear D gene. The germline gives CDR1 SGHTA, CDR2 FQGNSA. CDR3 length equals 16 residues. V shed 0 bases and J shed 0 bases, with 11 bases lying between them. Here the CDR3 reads CASSLARSDYQETQYF. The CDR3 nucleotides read TGTGCCAGCAGCTTAGCGCGGTCAGATTACCAAGAGACCCAGTACTTC.

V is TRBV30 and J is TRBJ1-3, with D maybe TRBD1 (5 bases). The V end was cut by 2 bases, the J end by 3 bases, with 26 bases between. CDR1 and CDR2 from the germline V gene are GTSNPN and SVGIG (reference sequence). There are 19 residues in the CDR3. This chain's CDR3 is CAWSRALATVGGGGNTIYF. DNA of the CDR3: TGTGCCTGGAGTCGCGCCCTGGCGACTGTCGGTGGGGGTGGAAACACCATATATTTT.

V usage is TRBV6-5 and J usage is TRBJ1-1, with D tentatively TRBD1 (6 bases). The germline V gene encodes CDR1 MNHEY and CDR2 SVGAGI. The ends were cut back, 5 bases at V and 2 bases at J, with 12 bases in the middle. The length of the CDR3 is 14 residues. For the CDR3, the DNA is TGTGCCAGCAGTAAGGCTGGGGGCAACACTGAAGCTTTCTTT. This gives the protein CASSKAGGNTEAFF.

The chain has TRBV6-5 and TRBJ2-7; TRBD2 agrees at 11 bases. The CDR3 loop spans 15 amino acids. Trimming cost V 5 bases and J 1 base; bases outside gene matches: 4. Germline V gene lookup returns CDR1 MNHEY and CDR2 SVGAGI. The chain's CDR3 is CASSPLAGGSYEQYF. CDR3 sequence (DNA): TGTGCCAGCAGTCCTCTAGCGGGGGGTTCCTACGAGCAGTACTTC.

CDR3 loop: CASSSRGPDSGANVLTF. In DNA form, the CDR3 reads TGTGCCAGCAGCTCCAGGGGTCCTGACTCTGGGGCCAACGTCCTGACTTTC. The V gene is TRBV5-5, the J gene TRBJ2-6; perhaps TRBD1 as D (6 bases). The length of the CDR3 is 17 residues. Germline V lookup: CDR1 SGHKS, CDR2 YYEKEE (reference sequence). The V gene lost 3 bases and the J gene lost 0 bases, with 13 bases spanning the gap. The full variable domain, rest sourced from reference TRBV5-5 and TRBJ2-6, is DAGVTQSPTHLIKTRGQQVTLRCSPISGHKSVSWYQQVLGQGPQFIFQYYEKEERGRGNFPDRFSARQFPNYSSELNVNALLLGDSALYLCASSSRGPDSGANVLTFGAGSRLTVL.

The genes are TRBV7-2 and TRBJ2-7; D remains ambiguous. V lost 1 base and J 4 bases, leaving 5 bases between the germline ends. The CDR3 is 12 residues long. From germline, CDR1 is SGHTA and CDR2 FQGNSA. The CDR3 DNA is TGTGCCAGCAGCTTAGTTTCGTACGAGCAGTACTTC. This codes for CASSLVSYEQYF.

The CDR3 DNA reads as TGTGCCAGCAGCTTGGGACGGAGCAATCAGCCCCAGCATTTT. It yields the protein CASSLGRSNQPQHF. This chain links TRBV13 with TRBJ1-5; a weak D match, TRBD1 (5 bases). V was trimmed by 3 bases and J by 1 base, leaving 7 bases between them. This CDR3 is built from 14 residues. Germline-derived CDR1 and CDR2 are PRHDT and FYEKMQ (reference sequence).

The CDR3 sequence is CSVEGTGVSEQYF. Here the CDR3 DNA reads TGCAGCGTTGAGGGGACAGGGGTTTCCGAGCAGTACTTC. The V and J genes are TRBV29-1 and TRBJ2-7; TRBD1 matches 10 bases. The CDR3 has 13 residues. J was trimmed by 6 bases and V by 3 bases; bases with no gene match: 5. Germline CDR1 is SQVTM and CDR2 is ANQGSEA.